This T cell receptor (beta chain) was obtained from a study of blood T cell repertoires in COVID-19. The wider study: Samples of COVID-19 (acute and convalescent) were obtained from the United States, Italy and Spain.

Profiled with immunoSEQ multiplex PCR; TCRdb holds only in-frame clones, not every one. The data hold under 450,000 clones, with about 91% observed a single time. This CDR3 spans 14 amino acids. Trimming pared 4 bases from V and 4 bases from J, leaving 12 bases between. Germline V CDR1 and CDR2: KGHSH, LQKENI. Sequenced sample: peripheral blood. This chain uses TRBV18 with TRBJ2-3; a weak D match, TRBD1 (6 bases). The receptor comes from a woman in her forties with COVID-19, enrolled during active disease. CDR3 in DNA: TGTGCCAGCTCACATAGGGACACAGCAGATACGCAGTATTTT. Protein sequence: CASSHRDTADTQYF.